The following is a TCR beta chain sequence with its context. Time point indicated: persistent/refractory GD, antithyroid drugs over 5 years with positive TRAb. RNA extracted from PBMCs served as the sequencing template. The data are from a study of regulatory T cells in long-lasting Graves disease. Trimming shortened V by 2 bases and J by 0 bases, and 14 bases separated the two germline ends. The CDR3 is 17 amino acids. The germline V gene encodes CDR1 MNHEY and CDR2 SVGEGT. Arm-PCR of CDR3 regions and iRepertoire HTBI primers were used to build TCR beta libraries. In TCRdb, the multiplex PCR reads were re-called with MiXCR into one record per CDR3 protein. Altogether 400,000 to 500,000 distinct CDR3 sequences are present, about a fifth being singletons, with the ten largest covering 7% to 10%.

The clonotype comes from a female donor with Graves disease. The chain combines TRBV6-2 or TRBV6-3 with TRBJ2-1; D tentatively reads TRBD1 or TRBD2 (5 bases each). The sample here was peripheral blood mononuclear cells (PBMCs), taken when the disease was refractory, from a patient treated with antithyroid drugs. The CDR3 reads CASSYGERGTSYNEQFF. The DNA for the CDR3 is TGTGCCAGCAGTTACGGTGAGAGGGGCACCTCCTACAATGAGCAGTTCTTC.